This T cell receptor (beta chain) emerged from a study of blood T cell repertoires in COVID-19. Patients of the Seattle cohort, enrolled during active infection, were followed longitudinally. Trimming left V 5 bases short and J 4 bases short, with 9 bases between. In germline, CDR1 is LNHDA, CDR2 SQIVND (reference sequence). This CDR3 is 13 amino acids long. Original data processing: Counts of nucleated cells, estimated from reference gene primer amplification, were obtained. Profiled with immunoSEQ multiplex PCR; TCRdb holds only in-frame clones, not every one. Clone size and the V and J calls come from that table; the DNA yielded D and trimming. The sample contains about 230,000 clones, more than 80% of which appear only once.

The specimen sequenced was peripheral blood. This sequence joins TRBV19 and TRBJ1-5; D is perhaps TRBD1 (5 bases). This receptor was taken from a man aged 30 to 39 with COVID-19, enrolled during active disease. The CDR3 DNA reads TGTGCCAGTAGTCAACAGGCAAATCAGCCCCAGCATTTT. Its protein is CASSQQANQPQHF.